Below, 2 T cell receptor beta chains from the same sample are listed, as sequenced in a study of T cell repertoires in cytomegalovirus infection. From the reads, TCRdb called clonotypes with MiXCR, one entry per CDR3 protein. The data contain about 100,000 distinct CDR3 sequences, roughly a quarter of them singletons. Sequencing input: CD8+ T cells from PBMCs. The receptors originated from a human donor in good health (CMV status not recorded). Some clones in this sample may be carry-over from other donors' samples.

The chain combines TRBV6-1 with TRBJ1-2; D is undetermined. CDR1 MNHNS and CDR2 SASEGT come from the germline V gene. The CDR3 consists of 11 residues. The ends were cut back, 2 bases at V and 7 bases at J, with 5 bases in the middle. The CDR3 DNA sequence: TGTGCCAGCAGTGAACTGGGTGGCTACACCTTC. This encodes CASSELGGYTF.

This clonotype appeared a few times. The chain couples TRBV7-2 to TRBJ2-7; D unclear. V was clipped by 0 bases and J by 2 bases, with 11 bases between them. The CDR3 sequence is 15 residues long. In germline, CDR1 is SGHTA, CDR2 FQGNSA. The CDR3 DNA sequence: TGTGCCAGCAGCTTAGCAAGTTACGGACCCTACGAGCAGTACTTC. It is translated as CASSLASYGPYEQYF.